The 30 T cell receptor beta chains in this list originate from one sample, sequenced in a study of identical twins. TCRdb fed the 5' RACE reads into MiXCR, producing one record per CDR3 protein. The top ten hold 0.25% to 0.3% of the sample, which has 1.5 million to 2 million distinct CDR3 sequences, less than 35% seen once. The sample comprised cord blood. The receptors here all came from a newborn girl in good health.

This clonotype was seen more than once but under ten times. In nucleotides, the CDR3 is TGCGCCAGCAGTGAGGCCCCTATGGGGGAGCAGTTCTTC. The encoded protein is CASSEAPMGEQFF. This chain connects TRBV10-2 to TRBJ2-1; D gene unclear. This CDR3 has 13 residues. V shed 2 bases and J shed 10 bases, with 12 bases lying between them. Germline-derived CDR1 and CDR2 are WSHSY and SAAADI.

This clonotype was observed a few times. The gene calls are TRBV2 and TRBJ1-2; D not certain. Trimming stripped 5 bases from V and 8 bases from J, with 15 bases between. CDR3 length: 13 amino acids. Looked up from germline, CDR1 is SNHLY and CDR2 is FYNNEI. The CDR3 DNA follows: TGTGCCAGCAGTCTAGGACCCCTAAGGGGCTACACCTTC. Encoded protein: CASSLGPLRGYTF.

The rearrangement joins TRBV6-1 to TRBJ1-6, with D hard to call. The CDR3 loop spans 14 amino acids. Germline loops: CDR1 MNHNS, CDR2 SASEGT. The V and J ends lost 6 bases and 5 bases respectively, with 11 bases between them. The CDR3 here is CASSPGSHNSPLHF. The CDR3 nucleotides read TGTGCCAGCAGCCCGGGCAGCCATAATTCACCCCTCCACTTT.

A note on this clonotype: One end of the junction varies from germline; a read error may be responsible. This chain links TRBV7-6 with TRBJ1-2, with D uncertain. From germline, CDR1 is SGHVS and CDR2 FNYEAQ. The CDR3 is made up of 15 amino acids. The CDR3 region is CAGSSRVGPMYGYTF. The CDR3, as DNA: TGTGCCGGCAGCTCAAGAGTCGGCCCTATGTATGGCTACACCTTC.

In this sample, this clonotype turned up a few times. This chain links TRBV12-3 or TRBV12-4 with TRBJ1-1; TRBD1 matches 8 bases. This CDR3 is built from 15 residues. With 5 bases clipped from V and 3 bases from J, the junction kept 8 bases outside the gene matches. CDR3 coding DNA: TGTGCCAGCAGTATACGACAGGGGTTGCACACTGAAGCTTTCTTT. This encodes CASSIRQGLHTEAFF.

The rearrangement joins TRBV6-6 to TRBJ2-5; D remains ambiguous. V lost 6 bases and J lost 11, with 25 bases in between. Per the germline V gene, CDR1 is MNHNY and CDR2 is SVGAGI (reference sequence). This CDR3 spans 15 amino acids. The CDR3 is CASSSRPYSYNEQYF. In DNA, the CDR3 is TGTGCCAGCAGCTCCCGGCCCTACTCCTACAATGAGCAGTACTTC.

This chain links TRBV12-3 or TRBV12-4 with TRBJ2-1; 10 bases agree with TRBD2. The CDR3 is 13 amino acids. J gave up 11 bases and V 6 bases, and 7 bases lay outside the gene matches. The CDR3 DNA is TGTGCCAGCAGGCCCGGGACTAGCGATAAGCAGTTCTTC. Its protein is CASRPGTSDKQFF.

The V call is TRBV5-5, the J call TRBJ2-5; TRBD1 or TRBD2 may be the D gene (5 bases each). Germline V gene lookup returns CDR1 SGHKS and CDR2 YYEKEE (reference sequence). V shed 0 bases and J shed 11 bases, with 20 bases lying between them. The CDR3 has 15 residues. For the CDR3, the DNA is TGTGCCAGCAGCTTGGCCGGGGCGGCCTGGGATGAGCAGTACTTC. Its protein is CASSLAGAAWDEQYF.

This clonotype has more than one count but fewer than ten. V gene TRBV9 combines with J gene TRBJ2-5; D remains unclear. V lost 0 bases, J lost 1 base, and 13 bases lay in between. CDR3 length: 16 residues. CDR1 and CDR2 from the germline V gene are SGDLS and YYNGEE. CDR3 residues: CASSVERSRSQETQYF. CDR3 DNA: TGTGCCAGCAGCGTAGAACGATCCAGATCCCAAGAGACCCAGTACTTC. The full variable domain, with the rest looked up from reference TRBV9 and TRBJ2-5, is DSGVTQTPKHLITATGQRVTLRCSPRSGDLSVYWYQQSLDQGLQFLIQYYNGEERAKGNILERFSAQQFPDLHSELNLSSLELGDSALYFCASSVERSRSQETQYFGPGTRLLVL.

The chain uses TRBV10-1 and TRBJ1-2; 7 bases line up with TRBD1. The CDR3 covers 13 residues. J gave up 6 bases and V 4 bases, and 5 bases lay outside the gene matches. Germline CDR1 WNHNN, CDR2 SYGVQD (reference sequence). CDR3 protein: CASSGTGNHGYTF. In DNA form, the CDR3 reads TGCGCCAGCAGTGGGACAGGAAACCATGGCTACACCTTC.

This clonotype has a handful of counts. The chain joins TRBV7-2 to TRBJ1-2; D uncertain. The CDR3 consists of 12 residues. Deletions cut 5 bases from V and 3 bases from J, with 7 bases between. CDR1 is SGHTA, CDR2 FQGNSA, per germline. In DNA form, the CDR3 reads TGTGCCAGCAGCGTACAAGACTATGGCTACACCTTC. Residues: CASSVQDYGYTF.

There are many counts of this clonotype. The chain recombines TRBV12-3 or TRBV12-4 with TRBJ2-7; 7 positions agree with TRBD2. Germline trimming cut 5 bases from V and 4 bases from J; bases unmatched to any gene: 8. This CDR3 has 14 residues. The CDR3: CASSEYRGDYEQYF. The CDR3, as DNA: TGTGCCAGCAGTGAATATCGGGGGGATTACGAGCAGTACTTC.

This clonotype occurred a few times. The rearrangement links TRBV10-3 to TRBJ2-3, with 12 bases matching TRBD2. Germline lookup yields CDR1 ENHRY and CDR2 SYGVKD. V gave up 5 bases and J gave up 5 bases; unmatched junction bases: 5. The CDR3 spans 15 residues. CDR3 residues: CAISPSGGALDTQYF. The CDR3 region has the DNA TGTGCCATCAGTCCTAGCGGGGGGGCCTTAGATACGCAGTATTTT.

A note on this clonotype: This sequence may be a read error, since a much larger clone differs from it by one base. This chain connects TRBV7-9 to TRBJ2-3, with 8 bases aligning to TRBD1. The germline V gene encodes CDR1 SEHNR and CDR2 FQNEAQ (reference sequence). V lost 7 bases and J lost 1; bases outside the gene matches: 7. There are 15 residues in the CDR3. CDR3 nucleotides: TGTGCCAGCAACCCCCCGGACAGGGGCACAGATACGCAGTATTTT. Translating it yields CASNPPDRGTDTQYF.

This sequence joins TRBV20-1 and TRBJ2-3; 14 positions agree with TRBD2. The CDR3 is 15 amino acids. Germline loops: CDR1 DFQATT, CDR2 SNEGSKA (reference sequence). V trimming: 6 bases; J trimming: 5 bases; junction bases outside the gene matches: 7. Here the CDR3 reads CSALGTSGSRDTQYF. Written as DNA, the CDR3 is TGCAGTGCCCTGGGGACTAGCGGGAGTAGAGATACGCAGTATTTT.

V usage is TRBV20-1 and J usage is TRBJ1-5; 8 positions match TRBD1. The J segment lost 4 bases and the V segment lost 5 bases, leaving 13 bases of the junction unmatched. Germline V lookup: CDR1 DFQATT, CDR2 SNEGSKA (reference sequence). The CDR3 is 16 amino acids. The CDR3 here is CSAYPRAGGVNQPQHF. The CDR3 DNA reads TGCAGTGCTTATCCCCGGGCAGGGGGCGTGAATCAGCCCCAGCATTTT.

The V call is TRBV20-1, the J call TRBJ2-1, with 9 nucleotides matching TRBD2. The germline CDR1 and CDR2 sequences are DFQATT and SNEGSKA (reference sequence). The CDR3 has 16 amino acids. Trimming removed 5 bases from V and 7 bases from J; junction bases left unmatched: 15. The CDR3 nucleotides read TGCAGTGCTGGACTTTCCCTAGCGGGAAATAGGAATGAGCAGTTCTTC. Protein sequence: CSAGLSLAGNRNEQFF.

This CDR3 reads CASSSMEKLFF. The CDR3, as DNA: TGTGCCAGCAGTTCCATGGAAAAACTGTTTTTT. V and J are TRBV28 and TRBJ1-4; D ambiguous. The CDR3 consists of 11 residues. V dropped 4 bases and J dropped 8 bases, with 5 bases sitting between them. Germline V gene data show CDR1 as MDHEN and CDR2 as SYDVKM. Full variable domain (outside the CDR3, taken from reference TRBV28 and TRBJ1-4): DVKVTQSSRYLVKRTGEKVFLECVQDMDHENMFWYRQDPGLGLRLIYFSYDVKMKEKGDIPEGYSVSREKKERFSLILESASTNQTSMYLCASSSMEKLFFGSGTQLSVL.

V usage is TRBV7-2 and J usage is TRBJ2-3, with a tentative D call TRBD1 (5 bases). The germline CDR1 and CDR2 sequences are SGHTA and FQGNSA. Trimming removed 1 base from V and 6 bases from J, with 17 bases in between. This CDR3 has 16 residues. CDR3 protein: CASSLGLARDTDTQYF. The CDR3 DNA sequence: TGTGCCAGCAGCTTAGGTCTTGCCAGGGATACGGATACGCAGTATTTT.

The chain links TRBV28 to TRBJ1-5; D might be TRBD1 (5 bases). The CDR3 consists of 13 residues. Germline loops: CDR1 MDHEN, CDR2 SYDVKM. Trimming shortened V by 8 bases and J by 6 bases, and 14 bases separated the two germline ends. CDR3 bases: TGTGCCAGCCGAGGGGTAGACCTTCAGCCCCAGCATTTT. Protein: CASRGVDLQPQHF.

This clonotype was observed a handful of times. The chain links TRBV6-1 to TRBJ1-1; 10 nucleotides match TRBD1. CDR1 and CDR2 (germline): MNHNS, SASEGT. This CDR3 contains 15 residues. With V trimmed by 2 bases and J by 8 bases, 8 bases remained unmatched. CDR3 sequence (DNA): TGTGCCAGCAGTGAATGGGGGGACAGGGGCACCGAAGCTTTCTTT. This codes for CASSEWGDRGTEAFF.

The chain couples TRBV7-9 to TRBJ1-6; D uncertain. Per the germline V gene, CDR1 is SEHNR and CDR2 is FQNEAQ (reference sequence). This CDR3 comprises 15 residues. The ends were cut back, 5 bases at V and 9 bases at J, with 17 bases in the middle. DNA for the CDR3: TGTGCCAGCAGCCCATCGGACGGAGTTTTTTCACCCCTCCACTTT. Translation gives CASSPSDGVFSPLHF.

This clonotype appeared a few times. The chain is built from TRBV29-1 and TRBJ2-3, with D maybe TRBD2 (6 bases). V lost 6 bases and J 3 bases, leaving 13 bases between the germline ends. Germline loops: CDR1 SQVTM, CDR2 ANQGSEA. The CDR3 consists of 13 residues. Here the CDR3 reads CSVPPGTTDTQYF. The CDR3 nucleotides are TGCAGCGTCCCCCCCGGGACTACAGATACGCAGTATTTT.

In this sample, this clonotype turned up a few times. CDR3 residues: CASSQPGLATGELFF. CDR3 nucleotide sequence: TGTGCCAGCAGTCAACCGGGACTAGCGACCGGGGAGCTGTTTTTT. The genes are TRBV28 and TRBJ2-2; 10 bases align to TRBD2. The junction had 5 bases not matched to a gene; V was cut back by 5 bases and J by 5 bases. CDR3 length: 15 amino acids. The germline V gene has CDR1 MDHEN and CDR2 SYDVKM.

This clonotype was seen a handful of times. The V gene is TRBV20-1, the J gene TRBJ2-3; D is undetermined. Germline loops: CDR1 DFQATT, CDR2 SNEGSKA (reference sequence). Trimming removed 2 bases at V and 4 bases at J, with 16 bases between. The CDR3 consists of 15 residues. CDR3 protein: CSARRVADDPDTQYF. Written as DNA, the CDR3 is TGCAGTGCTAGACGTGTGGCCGACGATCCAGATACGCAGTATTTT.

The rearrangement links TRBV6-1 to TRBJ1-2; D may be TRBD1 (5 bases). The CDR3 is 13 amino acids. The germline CDR1 and CDR2 sequences are MNHNS and SASEGT. Trimming left V 8 bases short and J 8 bases short, with 18 bases between. The CDR3 DNA follows: TGTGCCAGCCAGCTCACAGGTCAGGTGGGCTACACCTTC. This codes for CASQLTGQVGYTF.

Only a few counts were recorded for this clonotype. This chain links TRBV7-2 with TRBJ2-7; D unclear. The CDR3 length is 15 residues. Deletions cut 3 bases from V and 6 bases from J, with 18 bases between. Per the germline V gene, CDR1 is SGHTA and CDR2 is FQGNSA. CDR3 nucleotides: TGTGCCAGCAGCTTTAGTACACGTCCCCAAGGCGAGCAGTACTTC. Residues: CASSFSTRPQGEQYF.

The sample holds one count of this clonotype. This chain uses TRBV6-1 with TRBJ1-5; D possibly corresponds to TRBD1 (5 bases). The ends were cut back, 4 bases at V and 0 bases at J, with 16 bases in the middle. Germline values: CDR1 MNHNS, CDR2 SASEGT. The CDR3 totals 17 residues. The CDR3 DNA follows: TGTGCCAGCAGTGGCCTCAATAGGGGATATAGCAATCAGCCCCAGCATTTT. Residues: CASSGLNRGYSNQPQHF.

This clonotype was detected ten times or more. The chain is built from TRBV20-1 and TRBJ2-4; D ambiguous. The germline V gene encodes CDR1 DFQATT and CDR2 SNEGSKA (reference sequence). The CDR3 is made up of 14 amino acids. Trimming took off 3 bases at V and 1 base at J, with 10 bases between the two ends. The CDR3 DNA reads TGCAGTGCTAGCGGTGTGCTGGCCAAAAACATTCAGTACTTC. Its protein is CSASGVLAKNIQYF.

This clonotype showed up just a few times. V usage is TRBV13 and J usage is TRBJ2-3; 7 bases line up with TRBD2. The CDR3 totals 13 residues. J gave up 9 bases and V 5 bases, and 8 bases lay outside the gene matches. Germline assignment: CDR1 PRHDT and CDR2 FYEKMQ (reference sequence). The CDR3 DNA reads TGTGCCAGCAGCGTCGGACTAGTCGGAACGCAGTATTTT. Its translation is CASSVGLVGTQYF.